The clone carrying this T cell receptor beta chain showed up just once. The entry originates in a study of cytomegalovirus exposure and HLA in healthy donors. 13 Jbeta primers and 60 Vbeta primers were used for the PCR. Authors' processing steps: There were tens of millions of unique TCR beta chains by a later count, and about 11 million of them were shared. The table came from immunoSEQ multiplex PCR; TCRdb's copy has only in-frame clones and leaves some out. V and J calls and clone size are as listed in that table; D and trimming were resolved from the DNA. The sample has approximately 38,000 clones, about 80% seen once. V lost 4 bases and J lost 2, with 14 bases in between. The CDR3 loop spans 15 amino acids. Germline V gene sequence: CDR1 SGHTA, CDR2 FQGNSA.

The V and J genes are TRBV7-2 and TRBJ2-5; TRBD1 might be the D (6 bases). This receptor was taken from a woman aged 18-29 years in good health and CMV-seropositive. Source material: PBMCs. As DNA, the CDR3 is TGTGCCAGCAGCTCGCTGACAGGCTGGCAAGAGACCCAGTACTTC. It encodes CASSSLTGWQETQYF.